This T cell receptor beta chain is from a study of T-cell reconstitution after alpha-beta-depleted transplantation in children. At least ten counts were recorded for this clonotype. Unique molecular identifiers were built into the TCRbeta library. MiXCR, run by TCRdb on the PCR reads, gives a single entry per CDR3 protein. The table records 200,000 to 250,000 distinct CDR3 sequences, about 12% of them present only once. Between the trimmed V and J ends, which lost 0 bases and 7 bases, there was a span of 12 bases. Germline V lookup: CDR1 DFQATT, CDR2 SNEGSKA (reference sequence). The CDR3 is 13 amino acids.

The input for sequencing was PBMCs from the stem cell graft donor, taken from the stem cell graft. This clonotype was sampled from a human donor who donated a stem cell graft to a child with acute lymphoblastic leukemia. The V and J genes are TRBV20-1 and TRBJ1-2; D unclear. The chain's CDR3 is CSARDQVTLGYTF. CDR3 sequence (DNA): TGCAGTGCTAGAGATCAAGTAACGCTTGGCTACACCTTC.